This TCR beta chain was sequenced during a study of Ad26.COV2.S vaccination and SARS-CoV-2 variants. In the study overall: Once, or twice with 56 days between doses, Ad26.COV2.S was given intramuscularly.

The treatment was: 19 received Ad26.COV2.S at low or high dose, single or two shots; 5 received placebo; per-sample allocation not given. Collection of samples fell on day 63 after the first vaccine or placebo injection. Clones were sequenced by immunoSEQ multiplex PCR, and TCRdb holds only the in-frame ones, with some missing. The sample shows 440,000 or so clones, around 89% of them seen only once. V shed 3 bases and J shed 3 bases, with 9 bases lying between them. This CDR3 has 13 amino acids. From germline, CDR1 is MNHEY and CDR2 SMNVEV (reference sequence). The clonotype comes from a person aged 18 to 59 who received the Ad26.COV2.S COVID-19 vaccine or a placebo. This specimen consisted of peripheral blood, obtained in a trial of Ad26.COV2.S vaccine versus placebo. The V gene is TRBV27, the J gene TRBJ2-7; D unclear. In DNA form, the CDR3 reads TGTGCCAGCAGTTTTAAGCCCGGCTACGAGCAGTACTTC. It translates to CASSFKPGYEQYF.